Following are 22 T cell receptor beta chains from one sample sequenced in a study of cytomegalovirus exposure and HLA in healthy donors (dated by TCRdb to the late 2010s). Library construction relied on the immunoSEQ multiplex PCR assay. A mixture of 60 forward primers for TCR Vbeta segments and 13 reverse primers for TCR Jbeta segments was used in the multiplex PCR. As stored in TCRdb, this immuneACCESS dataset retains in-frame rearrangements with V and J assigned. A fraction of the clones does not appear; measured against another copy, unresolved V genes explain less than half of the discrepancy, and the remainder lacks a known reason. The sample contains 100,000 to 150,000 clones, about 10% of them found a single time. The top ten constitute around 5% of the sample. Sequences were obtained from PBMCs. The receptors derive from a woman between 18 and 29 years old in good health and CMV-seropositive.

The V gene is TRBV10-3, the J gene TRBJ1-5; 7 bases agree with TRBD1. The CDR3 extends over 16 amino acids. V was clipped by 3 bases and J by 7 bases; unmatched bases: 12. Per germline, CDR1 ENHRY and CDR2 SYGVKD. CDR3 protein: CAISEIRQGGEQPQHF. CDR3 coding DNA: TGTGCCATCAGTGAAATAAGGCAGGGGGGCGAACAGCCCCAGCATTTT.

This clone was counted only a few times. This chain links TRBV7-4 with TRBJ2-5; D is perhaps TRBD2 (6 bases). CDR3 size: 18 residues. Germline-derived CDR1 and CDR2 are SGHVT and SQSDAQ. The V and J ends lost 5 bases and 2 bases respectively, with 24 bases between them. The CDR3, as DNA: TGTGCCAGCAGCCCTCAGGGTAGGCTAGCGCAATTTCAAGAGACCCAGTACTTC. Protein sequence: CASSPQGRLAQFQETQYF.

Only a few counts were recorded for this clone. The chain couples TRBV6-1 to TRBJ1-5; D gene ambiguous. Trimming took off 3 bases at V and 4 bases at J, with 19 bases between the two ends. CDR1 is MNHNS, CDR2 SASEGT, per germline. The length of the CDR3 is 17 residues. The chain's CDR3 is CASSDMFSVASNQPQHF. CDR3 bases: TGTGCCAGCAGTGATATGTTTTCTGTGGCCTCAAATCAGCCCCAGCATTTT.

This chain joins TRBV7-3 and TRBJ2-3; D possibly corresponds to TRBD2 (5 bases). The germline gives CDR1 SGHTA, CDR2 FQGTGA. With 5 bases removed from V and 1 base from J, the gap between germline ends came to 16 bases. There are 16 residues in the CDR3. CDR3 nucleotides: TGTGCCAGCAGCCTGGGCGGACTTGGTGGCACAGATACGCAGTATTTT. It translates to CASSLGGLGGTDTQYF. Using reference TRBV7-3 and TRBJ2-3 for the parts outside the CDR3, the full variable domain is GAGVSQTPSNKVTEKGKYVELRCDPISGHTALYWYRQSLGQGPEFLIYFQGTGAADDSGLPNDRFFAVRPEGSVSTLKIQRTERGDSAVYLCASSLGGLGGTDTQYFGPGTRLTVL.

The V call is TRBV28, the J call TRBJ2-7; D gene unclear. V gave up 6 bases and J gave up 0 bases, with 15 bases separating them. This CDR3 region has 15 residues. Germline values: CDR1 MDHEN, CDR2 SYDVKM. The CDR3, as DNA: TGTGCCAGCAGCCGTAACAGTTTCTACTCCTACGAGCAGTACTTC. Translation: CASSRNSFYSYEQYF.

The chain carries TRBV19 and TRBJ2-1; D may be TRBD1 (5 bases). Trimming removed 5 bases from V and 9 bases from J, with 17 bases in between. The germline CDR1 and CDR2 sequences are LNHDA and SQIVND (reference sequence). This CDR3 contains 14 residues. The CDR3 nucleotides are TGTGCCAGTAGTGTCAACTCAGGGTCAAGTGAGCAGTTCTTC. This encodes CASSVNSGSSEQFF.

This chain joins TRBV28 and TRBJ2-7, with a weak D call TRBD2 (5 bases). This CDR3 is 14 amino acids long. The germline V gene encodes CDR1 MDHEN and CDR2 SYDVKM. The ends were cut back, 6 bases at V and 4 bases at J, with 16 bases in the middle. Here the CDR3 reads CASSTFEGGYEQYF. The CDR3 DNA follows: TGTGCCAGCAGCACCTTCGAGGGCGGGTACGAGCAGTACTTC.

This clone has a handful of counts. This rearrangement joins TRBV9 to TRBJ2-3; D perhaps matches TRBD1 (6 bases). Trimming took 2 bases from V and 6 from J, leaving 19 bases between them. The CDR3 runs 16 residues. Germline values: CDR1 SGDLS, CDR2 YYNGEE. The CDR3, as DNA: TGTGCCAGCAGCGTTAGTTGGGGGCACTCTACGGATACGCAGTATTTT. It yields the protein CASSVSWGHSTDTQYF.

The chain couples TRBV2 to TRBJ2-5, with D possibly being TRBD1 (6 bases). Germline lookup yields CDR1 SNHLY and CDR2 FYNNEI. The CDR3 is made up of 13 amino acids. The V end was cut by 7 bases, the J end by 4 bases, with 13 bases between. In DNA, the CDR3 is TGTGCCAGCAATCTGGGGGCGGCAGAGACCCAGTACTTC. Amino acids: CASNLGAAETQYF.

This clone was seen more than once but under ten times. The chain carries TRBV28 and TRBJ2-5; D remains unclear. Trimming took off 2 bases at V and 4 bases at J, with 5 bases between the two ends. This CDR3 comprises 12 residues. Germline V gene data show CDR1 as MDHEN and CDR2 as SYDVKM. The CDR3 bases are TGTGCCAGCAGTTTACTAGTAGAGACCCAGTACTTC. It yields the protein CASSLLVETQYF.

This clone occurred a few times. CDR3 residues: CAWGTSGTSYEQYF. CDR3 nucleotide sequence: TGTGCCTGGGGAACTAGCGGGACCTCCTACGAGCAGTACTTC. V usage is TRBV30 and J usage is TRBJ2-7, with 10 nucleotides matching TRBD2. J gave up 0 bases and V 5 bases, and 4 bases lay outside the gene matches. This CDR3 region has 14 residues. Looked up from germline, CDR1 is GTSNPN and CDR2 is SVGIG (reference sequence).

The chain joins TRBV19 to TRBJ1-5; TRBD1 agrees at 7 bases. In germline, CDR1 is LNHDA, CDR2 SQIVND (reference sequence). The CDR3 is 14 amino acids. J was trimmed by 6 bases and V by 6 bases; bases with no gene match: 8. DNA of the CDR3: TGTGCCAGTAGGGAACCAGGGGGAGGTCAGCCCCAGCATTTT. Translation: CASREPGGGQPQHF.

This clone was seen only a few times. The genes are TRBV6-5 and TRBJ2-7; D is perhaps TRBD2 (5 bases). V was cut by 0 bases and J by 2 bases, with 8 bases left in between. Looked up from germline, CDR1 is MNHEY and CDR2 is SVGAGI. CDR3 length equals 14 residues. The CDR3, as DNA: TGTGCCAGCAGTTACTCAGCGGAGGCCTACGAGCAGTACTTC. It encodes CASSYSAEAYEQYF.

There are a few counts of this clone. The rearrangement joins TRBV5-1 to TRBJ1-5; TRBD1 aligns across 8 bases. Germline CDR1 reads SGHRS; CDR2 reads YFSETQ. The CDR3 contains 16 residues. V shed 0 bases and J 5 bases; nucleotides not matched to a gene: 7. CDR3 loop: CASSLAPGGGYQPQHF. The CDR3 nucleotides read TGCGCCAGCAGCTTGGCCCCAGGGGGCGGATATCAGCCCCAGCATTTT.

In this sample, this clone turned up a few times. The chain carries TRBV28 and TRBJ2-3; TRBD2 agrees at 11 bases. The germline gives CDR1 MDHEN, CDR2 SYDVKM. V lost 6 bases, J lost 3 bases, and 8 bases stayed unmatched. This CDR3 spans 16 amino acids. CDR3 coding DNA: TGTGCCAGCAGGCTTCAAAGACTAGCGGGAACAGATACGCAGTATTTT. Amino acids: CASRLQRLAGTDTQYF.

This chain links TRBV7-2 with TRBJ2-1; no reliable D call. The CDR3 has 14 residues. CDR1 and CDR2 (germline): SGHTA, FQGNSA. V was cut by 1 base and J by 6 bases, with 10 bases left in between. The CDR3 DNA is TGTGCCAGCAGCTTAGACTCCGCGATCAATGAGCAGTTCTTC. Translated, it gives CASSLDSAINEQFF.

The chain joins TRBV29-1 to TRBJ2-3; D perhaps matches TRBD2 (6 bases). CDR1 is SQVTM, CDR2 ANQGSEA, per germline. CDR3 length equals 16 residues. The ends were cut back, 0 bases at V and 4 bases at J, with 17 bases in the middle. CDR3 protein: CSVEDRSAGMADTQYF. The CDR3 DNA follows: TGCAGCGTTGAAGATCGATCGGCGGGAATGGCAGATACGCAGTATTTT.

There are a few counts of this clone. The V call is TRBV18, the J call TRBJ2-3; 7 positions match TRBD1. The CDR3 loop spans 14 amino acids. V lost 3 bases, J lost 3 bases, and 3 bases stayed unmatched. Germline CDR1 is KGHSH and CDR2 is LQKENI. CDR3 residues: CASSPRQGTDTQYF. DNA of the CDR3: TGTGCCAGCTCACCGAGACAGGGTACAGATACGCAGTATTTT. The entire variable domain, with the rest obtained from reference TRBV18 and TRBJ2-3, is as follows: NAGVMQNPRHLVRRRGQEARLRCSPMKGHSHVYWYRQLPEEGLKFMVYLQKENIIDESGMPKERFSAEFPKEGPSILRIQQVVRGDSAAYFCASSPRQGTDTQYFGPGTRLTVL.

This clone came up a few times. This rearrangement joins TRBV5-6 to TRBJ2-1, with D possibly TRBD2 on 6 matching bases. Germline loops: CDR1 SGHDT, CDR2 YYEEEE. Trimming stripped 2 bases from V and 7 bases from J, with 10 bases between. The CDR3 extends over 13 amino acids. CDR3 in amino acids: CASSLEAGNEQFF. CDR3 nucleotide sequence: TGTGCCAGCAGCTTAGAAGCGGGTAATGAGCAGTTCTTC.

The V gene is TRBV30, the J gene TRBJ1-2; weak D call: TRBD1 (6 bases). The CDR3 sequence is 14 residues long. Germline CDR1 and CDR2: GTSNPN and SVGIG (reference sequence). V dropped 8 bases and J dropped 12 bases, with 28 bases sitting between them. CDR3 amino acids: CALLAQGHAGGDTF. CDR3 coding DNA: TGTGCCCTATTAGCCCAGGGGCACGCGGGGGGCGACACCTTC.

In its sample, this clone was seen a few times. The chain recombines TRBV14 with TRBJ2-7, with 11 nucleotides matching TRBD1. Germline V gene sequence: CDR1 SGHDN, CDR2 FVKESK. J was trimmed by 3 bases and V by 1 base; bases with no gene match: 14. CDR3 length: 19 amino acids. The chain's CDR3 is CASSQGRFGTGGARYEQYF. The CDR3 region has the DNA TGTGCCAGCAGCCAAGGCCGATTCGGGACAGGGGGAGCTCGCTACGAGCAGTACTTC.

The V gene is TRBV25-1, the J gene TRBJ2-1, with TRBD2 as a possible D gene (5 bases). The CDR3 is 10 amino acids. Trimming took off 4 bases at V and 10 bases at J, with 5 bases between the two ends. Germline values: CDR1 MGHDK, CDR2 SYGVNS. Here the CDR3 reads CASSGGEQFF. The CDR3 coding sequence is TGTGCCAGCAGTGGCGGGGAGCAGTTCTTC.